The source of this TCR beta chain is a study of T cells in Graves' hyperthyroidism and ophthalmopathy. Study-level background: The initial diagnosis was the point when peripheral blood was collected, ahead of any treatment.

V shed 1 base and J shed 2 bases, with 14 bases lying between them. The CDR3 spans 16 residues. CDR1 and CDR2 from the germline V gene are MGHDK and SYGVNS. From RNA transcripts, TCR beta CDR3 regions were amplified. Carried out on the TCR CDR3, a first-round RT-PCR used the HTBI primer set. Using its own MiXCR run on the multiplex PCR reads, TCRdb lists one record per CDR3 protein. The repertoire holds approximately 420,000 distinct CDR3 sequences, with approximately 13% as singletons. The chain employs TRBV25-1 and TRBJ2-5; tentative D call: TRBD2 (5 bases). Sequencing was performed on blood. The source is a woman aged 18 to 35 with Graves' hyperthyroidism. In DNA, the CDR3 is TGTGCCAGCAGTGAATCGGCACCAGCGGAGCAAGAGACCCAGTACTTC. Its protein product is CASSESAPAEQETQYF.